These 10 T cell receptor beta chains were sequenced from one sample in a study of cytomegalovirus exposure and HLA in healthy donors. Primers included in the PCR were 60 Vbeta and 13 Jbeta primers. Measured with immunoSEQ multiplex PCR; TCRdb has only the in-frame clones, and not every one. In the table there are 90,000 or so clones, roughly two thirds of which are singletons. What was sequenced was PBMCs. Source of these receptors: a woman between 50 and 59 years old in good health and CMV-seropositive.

The CDR3 DNA reads TGTGCCAGCAGTTACATATCTGGGGCCAACGTCCTGACTTTC. Its protein product is CASSYISGANVLTF. This chain connects TRBV6-6 to TRBJ2-6; no clear D. The germline CDR1 and CDR2 sequences are MNHNY and SVGAGI (reference sequence). V dropped 2 bases and J dropped 1 base, with 3 bases sitting between them. The CDR3 length is 14 residues.

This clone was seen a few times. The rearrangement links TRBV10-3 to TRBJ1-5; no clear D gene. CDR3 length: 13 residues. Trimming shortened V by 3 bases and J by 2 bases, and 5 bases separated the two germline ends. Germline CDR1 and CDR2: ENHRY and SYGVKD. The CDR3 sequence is CAISDTRNQPQHF. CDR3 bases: TGTGCCATCAGTGATACTCGCAATCAGCCCCAGCATTTT.

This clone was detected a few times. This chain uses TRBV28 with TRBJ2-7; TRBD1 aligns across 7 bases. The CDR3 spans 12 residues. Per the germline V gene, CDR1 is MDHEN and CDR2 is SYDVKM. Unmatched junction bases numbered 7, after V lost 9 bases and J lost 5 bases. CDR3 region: CASLRDSHEQYF. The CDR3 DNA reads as TGTGCCAGTCTCCGGGACAGCCACGAGCAGTACTTC.

This CDR3 reads CASSEPPAGEPNQPQHF. In nucleotides, the CDR3 is TGTGCCAGTAGTGAACCCCCCGCGGGGGAACCCAATCAGCCCCAGCATTTT. The chain uses TRBV19 and TRBJ1-5, with D possibly being TRBD1 (5 bases). The V end was cut by 5 bases, the J end by 3 bases, with 20 bases between. The CDR3 runs to 17 residues. The germline V gene encodes CDR1 LNHDA and CDR2 SQIVND (reference sequence).

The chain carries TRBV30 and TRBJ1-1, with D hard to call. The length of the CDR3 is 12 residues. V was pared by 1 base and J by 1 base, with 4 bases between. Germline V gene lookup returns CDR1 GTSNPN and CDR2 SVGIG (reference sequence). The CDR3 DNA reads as TGTGCCTGGAGTGACTCGAACACTGAAGCTTTCTTT. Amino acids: CAWSDSNTEAFF.

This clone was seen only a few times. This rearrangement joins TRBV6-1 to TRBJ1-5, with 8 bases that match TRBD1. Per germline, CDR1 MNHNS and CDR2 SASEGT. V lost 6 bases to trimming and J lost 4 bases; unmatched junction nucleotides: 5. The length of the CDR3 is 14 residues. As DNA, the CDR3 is TGTGCCAGCAGCGCGACAGGGGCTAATCAGCCCCAGCATTTT. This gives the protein CASSATGANQPQHF.

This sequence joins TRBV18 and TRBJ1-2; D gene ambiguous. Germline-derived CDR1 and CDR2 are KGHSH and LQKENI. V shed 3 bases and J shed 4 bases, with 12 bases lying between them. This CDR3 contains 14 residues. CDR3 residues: CASSPSRATYGYTF. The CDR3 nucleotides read TGTGCCAGCTCACCGAGTCGAGCCACCTATGGCTACACCTTC.

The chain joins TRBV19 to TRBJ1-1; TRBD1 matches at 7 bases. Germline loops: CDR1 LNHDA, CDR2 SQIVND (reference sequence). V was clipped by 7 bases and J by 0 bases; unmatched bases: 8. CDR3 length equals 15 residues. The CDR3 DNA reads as TGTGCCAGTACGAAGGACAGGAGGATGAACACTGAAGCTTTCTTT. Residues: CASTKDRRMNTEAFF.

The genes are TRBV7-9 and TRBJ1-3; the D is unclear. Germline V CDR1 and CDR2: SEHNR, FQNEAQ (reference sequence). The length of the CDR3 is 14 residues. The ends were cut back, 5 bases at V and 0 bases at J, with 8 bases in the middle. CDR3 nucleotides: TGTGCCAGCAGCACCCGGGACTCTGGAAACACCATATATTTT. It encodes CASSTRDSGNTIYF.

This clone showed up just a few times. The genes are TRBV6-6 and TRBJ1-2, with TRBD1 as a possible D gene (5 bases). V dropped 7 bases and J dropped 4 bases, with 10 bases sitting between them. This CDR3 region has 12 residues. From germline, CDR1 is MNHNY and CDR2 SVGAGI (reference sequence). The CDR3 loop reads CASTGPLYGYTF. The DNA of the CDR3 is TGTGCCAGCACAGGGCCACTCTATGGCTACACCTTC.